Listed below are T cell receptor beta chains from one sample, sequenced in a study of cytomegalovirus exposure and HLA in healthy donors. Clones were sequenced by immunoSEQ multiplex PCR, and TCRdb holds only the in-frame ones, with some missing. The sample lists roughly 150,000 clones; roughly four fifths were seen once. The sample consisted of PBMCs. The receptors come from a man aged 25 to 40 in good health and CMV-seropositive. CDR3s include the opening cysteine and the closing phenylalanine or tryptophan. D genes are given only for firm matches. Clone size appears in some rows only: once, few, many, or a class for an expanded clone.

TRBV7-9	.	TRBJ2-7	.	TGTGCCAGCAGCGACGCGGGCCTCTCCTACGAGCAGTACTTC	CASSDAGLSYEQYF
TRBV15	.	TRBJ1-1	.	TGTGCCACCAGCAGTGACGGACTGGACACTGAAGCTTTCTTT	CATSSDGLDTEAFF
TRBV4-2	.	TRBJ2-3	.	TGTGCCGGTTATGGGGCTAGCACAGATACGCAGTATTTT	CAGYGASTDTQYF
TRBV11-2	.	TRBJ2-6	.	TGTGCCAGCAGCGCCCAGGCCGGGGCCAACGTCCTGACTTTC	CASSAQAGANVLTF
TRBV30	.	TRBJ2-5	TRBD1	TGTGCCTGGAGTGGGGGACAGACAGAGACCCAGTACTTC	CAWSGGQTETQYF
TRBV7-9	.	TRBJ2-1	TRBD2	TGTGCCAGCAGCCCGGTGGGACTAGGCCACAATGAGCAGTTCTTC	CASSPVGLGHNEQFF
TRBV5-1	.	TRBJ1-2	.	TGCGCCAGCAGCCTGGAAAACATGGGCTACACCTTC	CASSLENMGYTF
TRBV28	.	TRBJ2-7	.	TGTGCCAGCAGTTTAGGAACAGATTGGTCCTACGAGCAGTACTTC	CASSLGTDWSYEQYF
TRBV2	.	TRBJ1-1	.	TGTGCCAGCCACCAAGGGAGGACGAACACTGAAGCTTTCTTT	CASHQGRTNTEAFF
TRBV27	.	TRBJ2-7	.	TGTGCCAGCAGTTTTAGTCCAGGGATGAACGAGCAGTACTTC	CASSFSPGMNEQYF
TRBV9	few	TRBJ2-2	TRBD1	TGTGCCAGCAGCCCTAGACAGGGGGCGGGCACCGGGGAGCTGTTTTTT	CASSPRQGAGTGELFF
TRBV5-4	.	TRBJ2-7	TRBD1	TGTGCCAGCAGCTTGGCCTGGCAGGGGGTTAAGTACGAGCAGTACTTC	CASSLAWQGVKYEQYF
TRBV18	.	TRBJ2-5	.	TGTGCCAGCTCACCACCGACTCACCAAGAGACCCAGTACTTC	CASSPPTHQETQYF
TRBV29-1	once	TRBJ2-7	TRBD1	TGCAGCGTTGGAGGGACAGGGTCCTACGAGCAGTACTTC	CSVGGTGSYEQYF
TRBV5-1	.	TRBJ2-5	TRBD1	TGCGCCAGCAGCTCATTAGAACAGGGGCCTGGGGAGACCCAGTACTTC	CASSSLEQGPGETQYF
TRBV7-3	.	TRBJ2-1	.	TGTGCCAGCAGCGTTACTAACTACAATGAGCAGTTCTTC	CASSVTNYNEQFF
TRBV5-1	.	TRBJ2-2	TRBD2	TGCGCCAGCAGCGTAGGACTAGTGGGCGGGGAGCTGTTTTTT	CASSVGLVGGELFF
TRBV5-6	.	TRBJ2-4	.	TGTGCCAGCAGCTCCCCTAAGGGCAGGGTTGGAAACATTCAGTACTTC	CASSSPKGRVGNIQYF
TRBV30	.	TRBJ2-1	TRBD2	TGTGCGGCGCCGGGACTAGTCTCGGGGGAGCAGTTCTTC	CAAPGLVSGEQFF
TRBV2	.	TRBJ2-6	.	TGTGCCAGCAGTGAACTTAGAAACTCTGGGGCCAACGTCCTGACTTTC	CASSELRNSGANVLTF
TRBV7-2	few	TRBJ1-3	.	TGTGCCAGCAGCTTACAAGGGCCCCCTGGAGGCACCATATATTTT	CASSLQGPPGGTIYF
TRBV29-1	.	TRBJ2-6	TRBD2	TGCAGCGTTGAAGGGCTAGCGGGCAGCTCTGGGGCCAACGTCCTGACTTTC	CSVEGLAGSSGANVLTF
TRBV5-1	.	TRBJ2-2	.	TGCGCCAGCAGCTTGACGGGACAAAACACCGGGGAGCTGTTTTTT	CASSLTGQNTGELFF
TRBV7-3	.	TRBJ2-7	.	TGTGCCAGCAGCTTAAGGACCGGAGCCGGGGACTACGAGCAGTACTTC	CASSLRTGAGDYEQYF
TRBV9	.	TRBJ1-1	.	TGTGCCAGCAGCGTAGAACAGTTTAACACTGAAGCTTTCTTT	CASSVEQFNTEAFF
TRBV5-1	few	TRBJ1-2	.	TGCGCCAGCAGCTTGGAGGGGAGGGACTATGGCTACACCTTC	CASSLEGRDYGYTF
TRBV7-2	.	TRBJ2-4	.	TGTGCCAGCAGCTTAGGCAGGAAAAACATTCAGTACTTC	CASSLGRKNIQYF
TRBV11-2	.	TRBJ1-1	.	TGTGCCAGCAGCTCCAGCGGGCAGACGAACACTGAAGCTTTCTTT	CASSSSGQTNTEAFF
TRBV7-2	once	TRBJ1-1	.	TGTGCCAGCAGCTTAGATCCGGCCGGCGGAGCTTTCTTT	CASSLDPAGGAFF
TRBV6-6	.	TRBJ1-4	.	TGTGCCAGCAGTTACTCGGGCCCTAATGAAAAACTGTTTTTT	CASSYSGPNEKLFF
TRBV7-2	.	TRBJ2-1	TRBD2	TGTGCCAGCAGCCCCGGACTAGCGACTTCCTACAATGAGCAGTTCTTC	CASSPGLATSYNEQFF
TRBV5-4	.	TRBJ2-5	.	TGTGCCAGCAGACTTCGTCCGTCGGAGACCCAGTACTTC	CASRLRPSETQYF
TRBV27	.	TRBJ2-7	TRBD2	TGTGCCAGCAGTTTACCCCTCAAGCGGGAGGGCCAGGGGGCCTACGAGCAGTACTTC	CASSLPLKREGQGAYEQYF
TRBV5-1	.	TRBJ1-1	.	TGCGCCAGCAGCTCGGGAGGGGGGAGCCCTGAAGCTTTCTTT	CASSSGGGSPEAFF
TRBV5-8	.	TRBJ1-2	.	TGTGCCAGCAGCTGGTGGCCGACAGGCCCTAACTATGGCTACACCTTC	CASSWWPTGPNYGYTF
TRBV27	.	TRBJ2-1	TRBD2	TGTGCCAGCAGTTTTGTGGGAGGGACCTACAATGAGCAGTTCTTC	CASSFVGGTYNEQFF
TRBV5-1	.	TRBJ2-7	TRBD2	TGCGCCAGCAGATCTAGCGGAAGCTCCTACGAGCAGTACTTC	CASRSSGSSYEQYF
TRBV5-4	.	TRBJ2-3	TRBD2	TGTGCCAGCAGCCTCGGTTGGCTAGCGGGGGGTGGTGGCACAGATACGCAGTATTTT	CASSLGWLAGGGGTDTQYF
TRBV2	.	TRBJ1-1	.	TGTGCCAGCAGTGAAGCGGGATACTCTAGCTGGGCTTTCTTT	CASSEAGYSSWAFF
TRBV29-1	.	TRBJ2-7	.	TGCAGCGTTGACGAGGGAATTGAGGACGAGCAGTACTTC	CSVDEGIEDEQYF